These T cell receptor beta chains were read from a single sample in a study of blood T cell repertoires in COVID-19. Assay: immunoSEQ multiplex PCR; the TCRdb copy retains only in-frame clones and omits some. The data show roughly 14,000 clones, around 80% seen once. The sample consisted of peripheral blood. The receptor source for this set is a human donor in a cohort sampled during active COVID-19. The CDR3 runs from the conserved cysteine through the conserved F or W. The order of the fields is J gene, D gene, clone size, V gene, CDR3 protein, CDR3 DNA. D genes are given only for firm matches. Part of the rows lack a size; the others show once, few, many or a class for expanded clones.

J gene: TRBJ1-4
D gene: TRBD1
clone size: -
V gene: TRBV28
CDR3 protein: CASSTQGGNEKLFF
CDR3 DNA: TGTGCCAGCAGTACCCAGGGGGGCAATGAAAAACTGTTTTTT

J gene: TRBJ1-2
D gene: -
clone size: -
V gene: TRBV7-2
CDR3 protein: CASSLAGQGSYGYTF
CDR3 DNA: TGTGCCAGCAGCTTAGCTGGGCAGGGATCCTATGGCTACACCTTC

J gene: TRBJ1-5
D gene: TRBD1
clone size: -
V gene: TRBV5-6
CDR3 protein: CASSRTGYGNQPQHF
CDR3 DNA: TGTGCCAGCAGCCGGACAGGGTATGGCAATCAGCCCCAGCATTTT

J gene: TRBJ2-7
D gene: TRBD1
clone size: few
V gene: TRBV2
CDR3 protein: CASSERGTGVYEQYF
CDR3 DNA: TGTGCCAGCAGTGAAAGGGGGACAGGGGTGTACGAGCAGTACTTC

J gene: TRBJ1-1
D gene: -
clone size: few
V gene: TRBV5-1
CDR3 protein: CASSSNRDYNTEAFF
CDR3 DNA: TGCGCCAGCAGCTCCAACAGGGACTACAACACTGAAGCTTTCTTT

J gene: TRBJ1-3
D gene: TRBD1
clone size: -
V gene: TRBV2
CDR3 protein: CASSARGRNTIYF
CDR3 DNA: TGTGCCAGCAGCGCCAGGGGGAGAAACACCATATATTTT

J gene: TRBJ1-5
D gene: -
clone size: -
V gene: TRBV7-2
CDR3 protein: CASSAGLGNGQPQHF
CDR3 DNA: TGTGCCAGCAGCGCGGGACTGGGGAATGGTCAGCCCCAGCATTTT

J gene: TRBJ1-2
D gene: TRBD1
clone size: -
V gene: TRBV6-2/TRBV6-3
CDR3 protein: CASSYSSRGRGYGYTF
CDR3 DNA: TGTGCCAGCAGTTACTCCAGCAGGGGGCGCGGCTATGGCTACACCTTC

J gene: TRBJ2-1
D gene: -
clone size: few
V gene: TRBV11-1
CDR3 protein: CASSIQGVDNEQFF
CDR3 DNA: TGTGCCAGCAGCATACAGGGAGTCGACAATGAGCAGTTCTTC

J gene: TRBJ2-3
D gene: -
clone size: -
V gene: TRBV7-8
CDR3 protein: CASSFAGSGTQYF
CDR3 DNA: TGTGCCAGCAGCTTCGCGGGGTCAGGTACGCAGTATTTT

J gene: TRBJ1-5
D gene: -
clone size: few
V gene: TRBV7-2
CDR3 protein: CASSPRGTNNQPQHF
CDR3 DNA: TGTGCCAGCAGCCCAAGGGGGACAAACAATCAGCCCCAGCATTTT

J gene: TRBJ1-5
D gene: TRBD1
clone size: -
V gene: TRBV6-5
CDR3 protein: CASRDPGTGSQPQHF
CDR3 DNA: TGTGCCAGCAGGGATCCCGGGACAGGTAGTCAGCCCCAGCATTTT

J gene: TRBJ2-3
D gene: -
clone size: few
V gene: TRBV14
CDR3 protein: CASSHPLLATDTDTQYF
CDR3 DNA: TGTGCCAGCAGCCATCCCCTCCTAGCGACCGACACAGATACGCAGTATTTT

J gene: TRBJ1-4
D gene: TRBD1
clone size: once
V gene: TRBV4-3
CDR3 protein: CASSHRGNGEKLFF
CDR3 DNA: TGCGCCAGCAGCCACAGGGGGAATGGAGAAAAACTGTTTTTT

J gene: TRBJ2-7
D gene: -
clone size: -
V gene: TRBV2
CDR3 protein: CASSEVGQGYEQYF
CDR3 DNA: TGTGCCAGCAGTGAAGTTGGGCAGGGATACGAGCAGTACTTC

J gene: TRBJ2-7
D gene: TRBD1
clone size: -
V gene: TRBV2
CDR3 protein: CASIQGAYEQYF
CDR3 DNA: TGTGCCAGCATACAGGGGGCTTACGAGCAGTACTTC

J gene: TRBJ2-5
D gene: TRBD1
clone size: -
V gene: TRBV4-3
CDR3 protein: CASSQNPGTGTQETQYF
CDR3 DNA: TGCGCCAGCAGCCAAAACCCCGGGACAGGGACCCAAGAGACCCAGTACTTC

J gene: TRBJ2-7
D gene: TRBD2
clone size: -
V gene: TRBV10-3
CDR3 protein: CAIRGVAGASYEQYF
CDR3 DNA: TGTGCCATCCGGGGGGTAGCGGGAGCTTCCTACGAGCAGTACTTC

J gene: TRBJ1-2
D gene: -
clone size: -
V gene: TRBV2
CDR3 protein: CASSLRQSYGYTF
CDR3 DNA: TGTGCCAGCAGCTTAAGACAGTCATATGGCTACACCTTC

J gene: TRBJ1-1
D gene: TRBD1
clone size: -
V gene: TRBV5-1
CDR3 protein: CASSLLMTGPTEAFF
CDR3 DNA: TGCGCCAGCAGCTTACTTATGACAGGGCCGACTGAAGCTTTCTTT

J gene: TRBJ2-7
D gene: TRBD1
clone size: -
V gene: TRBV7-2
CDR3 protein: CASSPGGAYYEQYF
CDR3 DNA: TGTGCCAGCAGTCCAGGGGGCGCTTACTACGAGCAGTACTTC

J gene: TRBJ1-2
D gene: -
clone size: -
V gene: TRBV10-3
CDR3 protein: CAISVEGPYGYTF
CDR3 DNA: TGTGCCATCAGTGTGGAGGGCCCCTATGGCTACACCTTC

J gene: TRBJ2-1
D gene: TRBD1
clone size: few
V gene: TRBV5-1
CDR3 protein: CASSFDRGLNNEQFF
CDR3 DNA: TGCGCCAGCAGCTTCGACAGGGGGCTCAACAATGAGCAGTTCTTC

J gene: TRBJ1-6
D gene: TRBD1
clone size: -
V gene: TRBV10-2
CDR3 protein: CASSVQGNSPLHF
CDR3 DNA: TGCGCCAGCAGTGTACAGGGGAATTCACCCCTCCACTTT

J gene: TRBJ1-5
D gene: -
clone size: few
V gene: TRBV4-2
CDR3 protein: CASSPLSRGAGQPQHF
CDR3 DNA: TGTGCCAGCAGCCCTTTATCGCGGGGGGCCGGTCAGCCCCAGCATTTT

J gene: TRBJ2-6
D gene: -
clone size: -
V gene: TRBV3-1/TRBV3-2
CDR3 protein: CASSPLTLYSGANVLTF
CDR3 DNA: TGTGCCAGCAGCCCCCTTACTCTATATTCTGGGGCCAACGTCCTGACTTTC

J gene: TRBJ1-2
D gene: TRBD1
clone size: -
V gene: TRBV10-2
CDR3 protein: CASSAQGARYGYTF
CDR3 DNA: TGCGCCAGCAGTGCGCAGGGGGCTCGCTATGGCTACACCTTC

J gene: TRBJ2-7
D gene: -
clone size: few
V gene: TRBV4-2
CDR3 protein: CASSLDRGRYEQYF
CDR3 DNA: TGTGCCAGCAGCCTAGACAGAGGGCGATACGAGCAGTACTTC

J gene: TRBJ2-7
D gene: TRBD2
clone size: -
V gene: TRBV30
CDR3 protein: CAWRLRLAGSYEQYF
CDR3 DNA: TGTGCCTGGAGGCTACGGCTAGCGGGTTCCTACGAGCAGTACTTC

J gene: TRBJ1-3
D gene: -
clone size: medium-sized
V gene: TRBV3-1/TRBV3-2
CDR3 protein: CASSQDEGNTIYF
CDR3 DNA: TGTGCCAGCAGCCAAGATGAGGGAAACACCATATATTTT

J gene: TRBJ1-3
D gene: -
clone size: once
V gene: TRBV29-1
CDR3 protein: CSVAPAAGNTIYF
CDR3 DNA: TGCAGCGTTGCCCCTGCCGCGGGAAACACCATATATTTT